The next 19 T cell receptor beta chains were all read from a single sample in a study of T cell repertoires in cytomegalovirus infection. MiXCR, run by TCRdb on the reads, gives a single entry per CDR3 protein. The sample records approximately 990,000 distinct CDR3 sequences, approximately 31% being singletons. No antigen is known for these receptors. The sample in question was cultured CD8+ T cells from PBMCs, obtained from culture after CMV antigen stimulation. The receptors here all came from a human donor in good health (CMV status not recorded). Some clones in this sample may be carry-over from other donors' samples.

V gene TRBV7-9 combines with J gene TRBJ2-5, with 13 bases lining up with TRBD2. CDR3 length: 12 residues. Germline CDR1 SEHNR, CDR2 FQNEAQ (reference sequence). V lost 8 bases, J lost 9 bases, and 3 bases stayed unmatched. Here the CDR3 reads CASQTSGGPQYF. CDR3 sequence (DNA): TGTGCCAGCCAGACTAGCGGGGGGCCCCAGTACTTC. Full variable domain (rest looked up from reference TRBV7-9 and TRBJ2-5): DTGVSQNPRHKITKRGQNVTFRCDPISEHNRLYWYRQTLGQGPEFLTYFQNEAQLEKSRLLSDRFSAERPKGSFSTLEIQRTEQGDSAMYLCASQTSGGPQYFGPGTRLLVL.

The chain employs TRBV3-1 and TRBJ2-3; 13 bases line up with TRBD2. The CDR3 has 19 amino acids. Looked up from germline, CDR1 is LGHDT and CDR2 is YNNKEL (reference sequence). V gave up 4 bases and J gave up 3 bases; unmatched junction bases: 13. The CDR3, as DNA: TGTGCCAGCAGCCCTTCCACTAGCGGGGGGGCGGTTCGAACAGATACGCAGTATTTT. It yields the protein CASSPSTSGGAVRTDTQYF.

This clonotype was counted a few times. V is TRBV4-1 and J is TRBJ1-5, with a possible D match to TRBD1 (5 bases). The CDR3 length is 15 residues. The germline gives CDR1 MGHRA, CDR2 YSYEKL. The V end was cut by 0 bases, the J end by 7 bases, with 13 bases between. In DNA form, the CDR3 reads TGCGCCAGCAGCCAAGAGAGGGACCAAGGGCAGCCCCAGCATTTT. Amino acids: CASSQERDQGQPQHF.

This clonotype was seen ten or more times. This chain's CDR3 is CASSQDYNSAADTQYF. The CDR3 DNA reads TGTGCCAGCAGCCAAGATTATAACTCCGCCGCAGATACGCAGTATTTT. The chain is built from TRBV4-2 and TRBJ2-3; no firm D call. CDR1 and CDR2 (germline): LGHNA, YNFKEQ. Trimming removed 0 bases from V and 4 bases from J, with 14 bases in between. The CDR3 is made up of 16 amino acids.

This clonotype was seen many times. In DNA form, the CDR3 reads TGTGCCAGCGAGCGTACTAGCGGGGCCACAGATACGCAGTATTTT. Encoded protein: CASERTSGATDTQYF. This rearrangement joins TRBV7-9 to TRBJ2-3; 10 bases are a match to TRBD2. The CDR3 is made up of 15 amino acids. The germline V gene encodes CDR1 SEHNR and CDR2 FQNEAQ (reference sequence). Trimming removed 8 bases from V and 2 bases from J; junction bases left unmatched: 7.

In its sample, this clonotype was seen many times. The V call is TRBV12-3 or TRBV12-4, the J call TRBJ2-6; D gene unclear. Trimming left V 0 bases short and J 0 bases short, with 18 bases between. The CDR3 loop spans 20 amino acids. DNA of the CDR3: TGTGCCAGCAGTTTAGCGCGGCGGTCAGATTTACCCTCTGGGGCCAACGTCCTGACTTTC. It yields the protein CASSLARRSDLPSGANVLTF.

CDR3: CASSLEAGVEGYTF. CDR3 DNA sequence: TGTGCCAGCAGCTTAGAGGCAGGGGTGGAAGGCTACACCTTC. V is TRBV7-9 and J is TRBJ1-2, with D maybe TRBD1 (6 bases). From germline, CDR1 is SEHNR and CDR2 FQNEAQ (reference sequence). Trimming removed 1 base from V and 8 bases from J, with 14 bases in between. The CDR3 sequence is 14 residues long.

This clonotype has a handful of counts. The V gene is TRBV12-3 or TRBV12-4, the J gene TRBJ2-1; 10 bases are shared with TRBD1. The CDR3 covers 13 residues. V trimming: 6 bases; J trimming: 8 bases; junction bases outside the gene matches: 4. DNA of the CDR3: TGTGCCAGCAGCGGGACAGGGGACGATGAGCAGTTCTTC. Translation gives CASSGTGDDEQFF.

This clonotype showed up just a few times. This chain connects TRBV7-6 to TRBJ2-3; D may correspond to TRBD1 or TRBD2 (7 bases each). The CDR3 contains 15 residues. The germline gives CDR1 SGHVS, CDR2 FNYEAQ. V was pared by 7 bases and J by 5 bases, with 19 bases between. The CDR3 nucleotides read TGTGCCAGCACCCTAGGGGGCGGGGGCGGAGATACGCAGTATTTT. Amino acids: CASTLGGGGGDTQYF.

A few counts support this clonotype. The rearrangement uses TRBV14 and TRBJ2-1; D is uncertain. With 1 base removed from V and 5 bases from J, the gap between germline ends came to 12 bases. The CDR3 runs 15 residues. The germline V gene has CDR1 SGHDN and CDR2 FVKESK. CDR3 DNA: TGTGCCAGCAGCCAAGTAGAACTCCGAGACAATGAGCAGTTCTTC. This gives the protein CASSQVELRDNEQFF.

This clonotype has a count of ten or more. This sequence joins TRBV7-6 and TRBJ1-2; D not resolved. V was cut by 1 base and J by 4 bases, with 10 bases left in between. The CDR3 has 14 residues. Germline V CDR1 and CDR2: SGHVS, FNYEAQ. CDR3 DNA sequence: TGTGCCAGCAGCTTAGATTCCGGGAGCTATGGCTACACCTTC. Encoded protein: CASSLDSGSYGYTF.

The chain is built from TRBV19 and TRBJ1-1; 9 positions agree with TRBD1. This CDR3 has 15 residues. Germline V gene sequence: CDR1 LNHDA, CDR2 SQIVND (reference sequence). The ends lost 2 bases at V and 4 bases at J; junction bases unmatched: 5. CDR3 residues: CASSIRDRERTEAFF. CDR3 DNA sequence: TGTGCCAGTAGTATAAGGGACAGGGAGCGCACTGAAGCTTTCTTT.

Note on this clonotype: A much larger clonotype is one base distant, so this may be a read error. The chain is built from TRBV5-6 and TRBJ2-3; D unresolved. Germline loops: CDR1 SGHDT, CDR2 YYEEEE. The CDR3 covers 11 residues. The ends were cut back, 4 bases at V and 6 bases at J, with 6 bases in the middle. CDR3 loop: CASSRVDTQYF. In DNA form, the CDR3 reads TGTGCCAGCAGCCGAGTGGATACGCAGTATTTT.

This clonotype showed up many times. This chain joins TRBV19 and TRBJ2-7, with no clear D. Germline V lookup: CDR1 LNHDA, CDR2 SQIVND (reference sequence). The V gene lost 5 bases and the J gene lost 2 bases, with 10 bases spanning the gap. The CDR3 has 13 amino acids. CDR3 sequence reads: CASSPGSTYEQYF. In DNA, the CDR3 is TGTGCCAGTAGTCCCGGGTCGACCTACGAGCAGTACTTC.

The CDR3 coding sequence is TGTGCCAGCAGGGGACGGTCGAACACCGGGGAGCTGTTTTTT. As protein: CASRGRSNTGELFF. The chain carries TRBV2 and TRBJ2-2; either TRBD1 or TRBD2 may fit D (5 bases each). The CDR3 is made up of 14 amino acids. Trimming took off 6 bases at V and 0 bases at J, with 8 bases between the two ends. Germline lookup yields CDR1 SNHLY and CDR2 FYNNEI.

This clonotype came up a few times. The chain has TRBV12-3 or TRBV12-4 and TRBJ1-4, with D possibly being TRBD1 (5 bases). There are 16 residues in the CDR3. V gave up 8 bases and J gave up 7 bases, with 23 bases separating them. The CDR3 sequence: CASGFTTGTAGEKLFF. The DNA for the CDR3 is TGTGCCAGCGGATTTACGACCGGGACGGCGGGTGAAAAACTGTTTTTT.

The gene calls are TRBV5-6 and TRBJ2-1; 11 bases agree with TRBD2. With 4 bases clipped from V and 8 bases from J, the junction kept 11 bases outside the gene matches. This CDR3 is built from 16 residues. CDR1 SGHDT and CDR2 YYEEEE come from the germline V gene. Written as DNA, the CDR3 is TGTGCCAGCAGCCTAAAAGGACTAGCGGGTATGGATGAGCAGTTCTTC. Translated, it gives CASSLKGLAGMDEQFF.

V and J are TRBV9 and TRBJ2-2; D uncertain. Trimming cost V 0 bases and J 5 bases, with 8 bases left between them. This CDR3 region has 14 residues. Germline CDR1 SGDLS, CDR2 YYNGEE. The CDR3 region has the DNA TGTGCCAGCAGCGTAGAGTCCAGGACCGGGGAGCTGTTTTTT. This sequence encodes CASSVESRTGELFF. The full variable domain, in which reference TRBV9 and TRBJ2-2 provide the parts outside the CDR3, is DSGVTQTPKHLITATGQRVTLRCSPRSGDLSVYWYQQSLDQGLQFLIQYYNGEERAKGNILERFSAQQFPDLHSELNLSSLELGDSALYFCASSVESRTGELFFGEGSRLTVL.

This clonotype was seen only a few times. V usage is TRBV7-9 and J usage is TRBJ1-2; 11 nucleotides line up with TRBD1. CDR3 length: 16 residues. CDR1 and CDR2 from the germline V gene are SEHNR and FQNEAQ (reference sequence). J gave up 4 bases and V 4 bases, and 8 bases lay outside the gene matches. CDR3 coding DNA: TGTGCCAGCAGCTCCCAGGACAGGGGGCTCGGCTATGGCTACACCTTC. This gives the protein CASSSQDRGLGYGYTF.